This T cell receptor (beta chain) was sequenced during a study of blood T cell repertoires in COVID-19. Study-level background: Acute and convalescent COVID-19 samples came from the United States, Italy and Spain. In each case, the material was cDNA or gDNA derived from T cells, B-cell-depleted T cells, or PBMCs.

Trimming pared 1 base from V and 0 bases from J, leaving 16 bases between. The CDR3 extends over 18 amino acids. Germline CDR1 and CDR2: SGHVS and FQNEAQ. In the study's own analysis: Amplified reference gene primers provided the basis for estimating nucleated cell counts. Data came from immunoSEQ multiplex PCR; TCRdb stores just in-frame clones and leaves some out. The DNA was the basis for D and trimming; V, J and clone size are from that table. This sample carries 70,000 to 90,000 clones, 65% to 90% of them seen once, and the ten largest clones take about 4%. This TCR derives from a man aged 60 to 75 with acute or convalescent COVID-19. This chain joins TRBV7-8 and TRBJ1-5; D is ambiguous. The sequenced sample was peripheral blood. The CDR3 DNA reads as TGTGCCAGCAGCTTAGTGGCCGCCAGGCTTTATAGCAATCAGCCCCAGCATTTT. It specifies CASSLVAARLYSNQPQHF.